A single sample is the source of the 18 T cell receptor beta chains below, sequenced in a study of HIV-infected patients and healthy controls. No cell fractionation was done, so the repertoire covers all unsorted peripheral blood T cells. Alpha and beta constant-region primers primed reverse transcription of approximately 500 ng RNA. Alpha and beta chain libraries were made separately by chain-specific third strand synthesis with multiplexing indices. TCRdb processed the 5' RACE reads anew with MiXCR; each CDR3 protein has one entry. The data show fewer than 20,000 distinct CDR3 sequences, with roughly 9.5% seen just once and roughly 7.1% held by the top ten. Sequencing was carried out using blood. The receptors stem from an adult in good health.

This clonotype is labeled medium-sized. CDR3 in DNA: TGCGCCAGCAGTATAGCGGGAGGAGAGACCCAGTACTTC. Amino acid sequence: CASSIAGGETQYF. The rearrangement joins TRBV10-2 to TRBJ2-5, with TRBD2 identical over 10 bases. CDR3 size: 13 residues. CDR1 is WSHSY and CDR2 is SAAADI in the germline V gene. Trimming at V came to 5 bases and at J to 4 bases, leaving 1 base not matched to a gene.

This clonotype was detected ten times or more. The chain uses TRBV11-2 and TRBJ2-3, with a possible D match to TRBD1 (6 bases). Trimming took 3 bases from V and 6 from J, leaving 19 bases between them. Germline values: CDR1 SGHAT, CDR2 FQNNGV. The CDR3 runs to 16 residues. CDR3 sequence (DNA): TGTGCCAGCAGCTTTTCGAGGGCAGGGGTCCAGGATACGCAGTATTTT. Protein: CASSFSRAGVQDTQYF.

By share of the sample, this clonotype is medium-sized. The chain combines TRBV12-3 or TRBV12-4 with TRBJ2-1; 11 nucleotides align to TRBD2. Losses at the gene ends were 5 bases for V and 8 bases for J; bases not matched to a gene: 8. This CDR3 is 15 amino acids long. The CDR3 protein is CASSPTSGSTDEQFF. The CDR3 bases are TGTGCCAGCAGTCCAACTAGCGGGAGTACCGATGAGCAGTTCTTC.

This clonotype appeared many times. This chain joins TRBV5-6 and TRBJ2-2; either TRBD1 or TRBD2 may supply D (5 bases each). CDR3 length: 15 residues. The germline V and J ends were trimmed by 6 bases and 3 bases, with 15 bases remaining between them. Per the germline V gene, CDR1 is SGHDT and CDR2 is YYEEEE. CDR3 amino acids: CASTSGPGHTGELFF. CDR3 coding DNA: TGTGCCAGCACCTCGGGCCCGGGGCACACCGGGGAGCTGTTTTTT.

Many counts were recorded for this clonotype. J is TRBJ1-1 and V is TRBV7-2; the D gene is possibly TRBD1 (5 bases). V lost 6 bases and J 4 bases, leaving 21 bases between the germline ends. The CDR3 sequence is 16 residues long. Germline loops: CDR1 SGHTA, CDR2 FQGNSA. In nucleotides, the CDR3 is TGTGCCAGCAGATCCGCCAGAGGGGTCGGGGGCACTGAAGCTTTCTTT. Translated, it gives CASRSARGVGGTEAFF.

This clonotype occurred many times. The chain links TRBV25-1 to TRBJ2-7, with D possibly matching TRBD1 (6 bases). Trimming stripped 3 bases from V and 6 bases from J, with 15 bases between. Germline CDR1 is MGHDK and CDR2 is SYGVNS. This CDR3 is 14 amino acids long. The CDR3 DNA reads as TGTGCCAGCAGTGATCCGGGACACCGGACCGAGCAGTACTTC. Its translation is CASSDPGHRTEQYF.

This clonotype was detected a few times. J is TRBJ1-5 and V is TRBV19; D gene unclear. Trimming cost V 3 bases and J 3 bases, with 9 bases left between them. This CDR3 has 14 residues. Germline CDR1 and CDR2: LNHDA and SQIVND (reference sequence). The CDR3 DNA sequence: TGTGCCAGTAGTATCGGACTGCACAATCAGCCCCAGCATTTT. It yields the protein CASSIGLHNQPQHF.

Many counts were recorded for this clonotype. V usage is TRBV6-5 and J usage is TRBJ2-1; D is ambiguous. Germline lookup yields CDR1 MNHEY and CDR2 SVGAGI. The CDR3 runs 13 residues. V lost 2 bases, J lost 9 bases, and 11 bases lay in between. This CDR3 is CASSYPSSAEQFF. DNA of the CDR3: TGTGCCAGCAGTTACCCCTCATCCGCTGAGCAGTTCTTC.

This clonotype is deemed medium-sized. The V call is TRBV5-1, the J call TRBJ2-1, with D possibly being TRBD1 (5 bases). Germline V gene sequence: CDR1 SGHRS, CDR2 YFSETQ. V lost 6 bases and J 4 bases, leaving 17 bases between the germline ends. The CDR3 is 15 amino acids. The CDR3 protein is CASTGSPPQYNEQFF. CDR3 coding DNA: TGCGCCAGCACAGGGTCGCCTCCTCAATACAATGAGCAGTTCTTC.

By share, this clonotype ranks as medium-sized (0.01 to 0.1%). The rearrangement joins TRBV30 to TRBJ2-6, with D possibly being TRBD1 or TRBD2 (6 bases each). Trimming left V 0 bases short and J 2 bases short, with 8 bases between. The V gene's germline CDR1 is GTSNPN and CDR2 SVGIG (reference sequence). The CDR3 sequence is 15 residues long. CDR3 protein: CAWSVGGTGANVLTF. CDR3 DNA: TGTGCCTGGAGTGTAGGGGGGACTGGGGCCAACGTCCTGACTTTC. Full variable domain (rest looked up from reference TRBV30 and TRBJ2-6): SQTIHQWPATLVQPVGSPLSLECTVEGTSNPNLYWYRQAAGRGLQLLFYSVGIGQISSEVPQNLSASRPQDRQFILSSKKLLLSDSGFYLCAWSVGGTGANVLTFGAGSRLTVL.

This clonotype was recorded at least ten times. The V gene is TRBV6-5, the J gene TRBJ1-6, with D maybe TRBD1 (5 bases). The CDR3 extends over 17 amino acids. Germline loops: CDR1 MNHEY, CDR2 SVGAGI. Trimming removed 7 bases at V and 0 bases at J, with 16 bases between. CDR3 sequence reads: CASTYSAQGSYNSPLHF. The CDR3 DNA follows: TGTGCCAGCACCTACTCGGCGCAGGGCTCCTATAATTCACCCCTCCACTTT.

The chain couples TRBV7-9 to TRBJ2-1; D gene unclear. Germline CDR1 is SEHNR and CDR2 is FQNEAQ (reference sequence). The CDR3 spans 14 residues. V was cut by 5 bases and J by 9 bases, with 17 bases left in between. The CDR3 here is CASSVTEWDTEQFF. For the CDR3, the DNA is TGTGCCAGCAGCGTAACAGAATGGGATACTGAGCAGTTCTTC.

Ten or more counts support this clonotype. The V call is TRBV20-1, the J call TRBJ1-2; D ambiguous. Germline lookup yields CDR1 DFQATT and CDR2 SNEGSKA (reference sequence). V lost 1 base, J lost 7 bases, and 1 base lay in between. CDR3 length equals 9 residues. The CDR3 region is CSARAGYTF. The CDR3 bases are TGCAGTGCTAGAGCTGGCTACACCTTC.

The chain combines TRBV28 with TRBJ1-1; the D is unclear. The germline V gene encodes CDR1 MDHEN and CDR2 SYDVKM. The ends were cut back, 3 bases at V and 5 bases at J, with 7 bases in the middle. There are 12 residues in the CDR3. The CDR3 here is CASSLSRTEAFF. The CDR3 region has the DNA TGTGCCAGCAGTTTGTCTAGAACTGAAGCTTTCTTT.

This clonotype was detected ten times or more. The chain uses TRBV30 and TRBJ2-5; D ambiguous. The CDR3 has 21 amino acids. Germline CDR1 reads GTSNPN; CDR2 reads SVGIG (reference sequence). Trimming shortened V by 0 bases and J by 0 bases, and 29 bases separated the two germline ends. The CDR3 reads CAWSVPGLKGGNDWYQETQYF. The CDR3 region has the DNA TGTGCCTGGAGTGTACCTGGGCTCAAAGGTGGCAACGATTGGTACCAAGAGACCCAGTACTTC.

This clonotype has at least ten counts. V is TRBV5-1 and J is TRBJ2-1; D is ambiguous. This CDR3 region has 13 residues. V lost 3 bases to trimming and J lost 5 bases, with 9 bases between them. Germline V gene data show CDR1 as SGHRS and CDR2 as YFSETQ. CDR3 amino acids: CASSYRANNEQFF. The CDR3 bases are TGCGCCAGCAGCTACCGGGCCAACAATGAGCAGTTCTTC.

The chain employs TRBV4-1 and TRBJ1-6, with D uncertain. Germline-derived CDR1 and CDR2 are MGHRA and YSYEKL. The CDR3 spans 18 residues. V shed 3 bases and J shed 0 bases, with 15 bases lying between them. The CDR3 protein is CASSQGFFSNSYNSPLHF. CDR3 nucleotides: TGCGCCAGCAGCCAGGGGTTCTTCTCCAACTCCTATAATTCACCCCTCCACTTT.

This clonotype was recorded many times. The chain employs TRBV20-1 and TRBJ2-1, with D maybe TRBD1 (6 bases). This CDR3 comprises 16 residues. Per germline, CDR1 DFQATT and CDR2 SNEGSKA (reference sequence). Trimming shortened V by 5 bases and J by 0 bases, and 17 bases separated the two germline ends. CDR3 DNA sequence: TGCAGTGCTTACTTCCGGACAGCGACCTCCTACAATGAGCAGTTCTTC. Amino acid sequence: CSAYFRTATSYNEQFF.